This T cell receptor (beta chain) comes out of a study of T cell responses to AZD1222 COVID-19 vaccine. Losses at the gene ends were 3 bases for V and 3 bases for J; bases not matched to a gene: 4. Germline V lookup: CDR1 GTSNPN, CDR2 SVGIG (reference sequence). The CDR3 consists of 14 residues. This clone was seen more than once but under ten times. The method was immunoSEQ multiplex PCR; TCRdb's version includes in-frame clones alone and lacks a portion of them. The table lists some 100,000 clones, 87% of them singletons. The V and J genes are TRBV30 and TRBJ1-3; 8 bases are a match to TRBD1. This sequence was found in an adult in good health. The starting material was peripheral blood, obtained on day 0 of AZD1222 vaccination. In DNA, the CDR3 is TGTGCCTGGAGACAGGGGGGTTTTGGAAACACCATATATTTT. It yields the protein CAWRQGGFGNTIYF.